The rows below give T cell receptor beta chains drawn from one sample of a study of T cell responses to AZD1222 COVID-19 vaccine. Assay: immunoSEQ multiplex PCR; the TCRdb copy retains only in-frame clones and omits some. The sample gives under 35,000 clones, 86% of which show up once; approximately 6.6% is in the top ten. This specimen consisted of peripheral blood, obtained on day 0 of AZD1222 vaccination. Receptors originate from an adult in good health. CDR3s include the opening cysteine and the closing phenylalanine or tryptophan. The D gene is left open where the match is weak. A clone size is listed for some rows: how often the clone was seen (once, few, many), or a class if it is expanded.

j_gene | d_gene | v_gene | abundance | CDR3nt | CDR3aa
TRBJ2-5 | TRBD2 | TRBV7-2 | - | TGTGCCAGCAGCTTACGGGGTAGCGGGGACCAGGGAGAGACCCAGTACTTC | CASSLRGSGDQGETQYF
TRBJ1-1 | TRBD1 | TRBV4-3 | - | TGCGCCAGCAGCCAGGTACAGGGGACGCTGAACACTGAAGCTTTCTTT | CASSQVQGTLNTEAFF
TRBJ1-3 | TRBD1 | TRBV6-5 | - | TGTGCCAGCAGAACGACAGGGGACACTGGAAACACCATATATTTT | CASRTTGDTGNTIYF
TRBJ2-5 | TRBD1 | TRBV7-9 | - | TGTGCCAGCAGTTCCGGTACAGGGGAAGGGACCCAGTACTTC | CASSSGTGEGTQYF
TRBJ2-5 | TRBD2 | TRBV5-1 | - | TGCGCCAGCAGCTTTTCCGGGACTAGCGGGCAAGAGACCCAGTACTTC | CASSFSGTSGQETQYF
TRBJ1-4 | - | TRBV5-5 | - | TGTGCCAGCAGCTTGGTTCCGGGGTTTAATGAAAAACTGTTTTTT | CASSLVPGFNEKLFF
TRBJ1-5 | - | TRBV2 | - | TGTGCCAGCAGTGAATCGAGGGGAGGAGGCAATCAGCCCCAGCATTTT | CASSESRGGGNQPQHF
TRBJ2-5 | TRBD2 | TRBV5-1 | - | TGCGCCAGCAGCTCCCTAGCGGGAGGACAAGAGACCCAGTACTTC | CASSSLAGGQETQYF
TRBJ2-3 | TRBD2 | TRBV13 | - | TGTGCCAGCAGCTTAGGCGGGACTAGCGGGGGGATTACAGATACGCAGTATTTT | CASSLGGTSGGITDTQYF
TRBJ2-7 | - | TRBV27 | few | TGTGCCAGCCGGACTGCCGCCTACGAGCAGTACTTC | CASRTAAYEQYF
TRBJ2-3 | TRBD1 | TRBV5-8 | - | TGTGCCAGCAGCTGGGGAAGGACAGGGGCAGATACGCAGTATTTT | CASSWGRTGADTQYF
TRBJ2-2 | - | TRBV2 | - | TGTGCCAGCAGCGACGGGACTCTCCCCGGGGCCGGGGAGCTGTTTTTT | CASSDGTLPGAGELFF
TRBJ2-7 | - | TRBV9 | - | TGTGCCAGCAACATTGGGGACGGGAACTCCTACGAGCAGTACTTC | CASNIGDGNSYEQYF
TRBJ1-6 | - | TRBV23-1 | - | TGCGCCAGCAGTCAGCTAGTAGGACAGAGTTCACCCCTCCACTTT | CASSQLVGQSSPLHF
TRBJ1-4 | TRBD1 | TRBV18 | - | TGTGCCAGCTCACCACTAGGACAGGGCGGTGAAAAACTGTTTTTT | CASSPLGQGGEKLFF
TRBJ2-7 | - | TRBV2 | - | TGTGCCAGCCCTCAGGGGCCCAGCTCCTACGAGCAGTACTTC | CASPQGPSSYEQYF
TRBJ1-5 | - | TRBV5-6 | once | TGTGCCAGCAGCTCCAGTGGACAGCCTAGCAATCAGCCCCAGCATTTT | CASSSSGQPSNQPQHF
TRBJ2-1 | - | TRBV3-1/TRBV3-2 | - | TGTGCCAGCAGCCCTAACTGGGGGGCCAATGAGCAGTTCTTC | CASSPNWGANEQFF
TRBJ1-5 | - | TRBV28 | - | TGTGCCAGCAGTGCGGGTAATCAGCCCCAGCATTTT | CASSAGNQPQHF
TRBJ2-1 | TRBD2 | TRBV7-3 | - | TGTGCCAGCAGCTTATCGGCGGGAGGATTAGGCGGTGAGCAGTTCTTC | CASSLSAGGLGGEQFF
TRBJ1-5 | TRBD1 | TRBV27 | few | TGTGCCAGCAGTTCCGGGACAGCGGGCAATCAGCCCCAGCATTTT | CASSSGTAGNQPQHF
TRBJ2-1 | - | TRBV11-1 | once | TGTGCCAGCAGCTTAGGGCAGGCTTTGTTCTACAATGAGCAGTTCTTC | CASSLGQALFYNEQFF
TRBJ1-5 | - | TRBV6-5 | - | TGTGCCAGCAGGTCCTTTAGTAGCAATCAGCCCCAGCATTTT | CASRSFSSNQPQHF
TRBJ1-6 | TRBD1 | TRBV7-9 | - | TGTGCCAGCAGCTTTGGACAGGTCCCTGGGGTCCTCCACTTT | CASSFGQVPGVLHF
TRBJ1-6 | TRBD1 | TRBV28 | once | TGTGCCAGCAGTTTAGACAGGGGATATAATTCACCCCTCCACTTT | CASSLDRGYNSPLHF
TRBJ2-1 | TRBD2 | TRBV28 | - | TGTGCCAGCAGTTCCCCCATAGCGGGGAGCTACAATGAGCAGTTCTTC | CASSSPIAGSYNEQFF